The source of this TCR beta chain is a study of cytomegalovirus exposure and HLA in healthy donors. Study-wide findings and caveats: It was reported in a later analysis that an Asian-associated ancestry cluster showed fewer N-insertions than the approximately 700-donor mean.

PCR used 60 Vbeta primers and 13 Jbeta primers. The table came from immunoSEQ multiplex PCR; TCRdb's copy has only in-frame clones and leaves some out. The repertoire has 120,000 or so clones, 80% of them found once; the top ten carry approximately 9%. A note on this clone: The antigen is undetermined.

Donors likely had unrecorded immune exposures despite being nominally healthy when sampled. This CDR3 has 14 residues. V trimming: 4 bases; J trimming: 4 bases; junction bases outside the gene matches: 5. Germline lookup yields CDR1 MNHEY and CDR2 SMNVEV (reference sequence). The chain is built from TRBV27 and TRBJ2-7; the match to TRBD1 covers 9 bases. This sequence was found in a man aged 30 to 39 in good health and CMV-seropositive. The sample taken for sequencing was PBMCs. The CDR3 sequence is CASSYRDRDYEQYF. CDR3 sequence (DNA): TGTGCCAGCAGTTACCGGGACAGGGATTACGAGCAGTACTTC.